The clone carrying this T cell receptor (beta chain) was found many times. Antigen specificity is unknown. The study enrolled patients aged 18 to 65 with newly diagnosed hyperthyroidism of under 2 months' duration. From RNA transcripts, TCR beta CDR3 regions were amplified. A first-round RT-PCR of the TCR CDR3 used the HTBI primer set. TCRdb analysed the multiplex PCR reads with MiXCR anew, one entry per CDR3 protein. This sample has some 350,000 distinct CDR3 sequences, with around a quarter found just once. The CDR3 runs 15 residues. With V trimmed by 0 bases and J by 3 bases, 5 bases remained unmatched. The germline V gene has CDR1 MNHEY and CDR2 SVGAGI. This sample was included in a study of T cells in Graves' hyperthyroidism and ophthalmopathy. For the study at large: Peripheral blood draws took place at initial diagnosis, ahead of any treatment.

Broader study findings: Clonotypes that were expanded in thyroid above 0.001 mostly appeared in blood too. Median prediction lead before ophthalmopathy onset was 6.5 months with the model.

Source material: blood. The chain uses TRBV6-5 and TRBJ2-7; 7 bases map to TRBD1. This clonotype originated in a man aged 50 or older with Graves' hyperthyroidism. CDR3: CASSYSNRGNYEQYF. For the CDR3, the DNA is TGTGCCAGCAGTTACTCGAACAGGGGCAACTACGAGCAGTACTTC.